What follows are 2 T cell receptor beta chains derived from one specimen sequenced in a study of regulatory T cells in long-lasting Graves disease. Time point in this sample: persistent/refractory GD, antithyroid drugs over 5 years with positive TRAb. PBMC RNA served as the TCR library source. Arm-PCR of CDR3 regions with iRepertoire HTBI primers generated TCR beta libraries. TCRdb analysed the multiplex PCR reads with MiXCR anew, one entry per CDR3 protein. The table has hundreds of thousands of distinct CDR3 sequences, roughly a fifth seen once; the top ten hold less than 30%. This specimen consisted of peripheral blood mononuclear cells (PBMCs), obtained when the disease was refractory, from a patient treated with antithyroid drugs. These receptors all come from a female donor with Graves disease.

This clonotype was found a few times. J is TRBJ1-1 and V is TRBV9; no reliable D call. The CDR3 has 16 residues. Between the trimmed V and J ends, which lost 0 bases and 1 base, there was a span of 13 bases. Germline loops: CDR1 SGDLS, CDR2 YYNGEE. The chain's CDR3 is CASSVAPQLRNTEAFF. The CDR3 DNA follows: TGTGCCAGCAGCGTAGCCCCCCAGCTGAGGAACACTGAAGCTTTCTTT.

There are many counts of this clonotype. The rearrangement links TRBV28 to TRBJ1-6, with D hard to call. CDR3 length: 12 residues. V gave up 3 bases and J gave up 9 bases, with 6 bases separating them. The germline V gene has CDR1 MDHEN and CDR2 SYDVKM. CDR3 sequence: CASSFFASPLHF. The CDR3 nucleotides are TGTGCCAGCAGTTTTTTTGCTTCACCCCTCCACTTT. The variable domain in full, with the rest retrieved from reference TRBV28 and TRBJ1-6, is DVKVTQSSRYLVKRTGEKVFLECVQDMDHENMFWYRQDPGLGLRLIYFSYDVKMKEKGDIPEGYSVSREKKERFSLILESASTNQTSMYLCASSFFASPLHFGNGTRLTVT.